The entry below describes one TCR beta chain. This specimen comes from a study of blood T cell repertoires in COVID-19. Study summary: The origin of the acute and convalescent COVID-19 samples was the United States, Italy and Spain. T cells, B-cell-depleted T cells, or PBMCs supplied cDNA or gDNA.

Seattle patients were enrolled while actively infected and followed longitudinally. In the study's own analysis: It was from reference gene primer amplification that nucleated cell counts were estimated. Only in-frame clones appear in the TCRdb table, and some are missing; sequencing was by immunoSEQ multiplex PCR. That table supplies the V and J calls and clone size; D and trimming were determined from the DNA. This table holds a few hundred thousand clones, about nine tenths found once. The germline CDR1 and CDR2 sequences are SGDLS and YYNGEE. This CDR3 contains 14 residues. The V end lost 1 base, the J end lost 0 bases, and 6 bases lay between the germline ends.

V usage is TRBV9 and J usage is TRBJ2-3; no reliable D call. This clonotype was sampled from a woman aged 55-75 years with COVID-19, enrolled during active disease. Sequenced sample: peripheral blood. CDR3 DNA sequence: TGTGCCAGCAGCGTAACCCGGAGCACAGATACGCAGTATTTT. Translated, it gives CASSVTRSTDTQYF.